This TCR beta chain was found in a study of PD-1 blockade in classical Hodgkin lymphoma. Details on this clone: Other DNA sequences in the same sample also yield this CDR3.

CDR1 and CDR2 from the germline V gene are SGHRS and YFSETQ. The CDR3 spans 14 residues. Trimming cost V 0 bases and J 2 bases, with 8 bases left between them. Only in-frame clones appear in the TCRdb table, and some are missing; sequencing was by immunoSEQ multiplex PCR. The table includes 80,000 to 100,000 clones, 93% detected once. The time point: cycle 4 day 1 (C4D1), after less than 7 weeks of nivolumab. All patients experienced relapse after autologous stem cell transplantation, and brentuximab vedotin exposure was variable. Under best response, outcomes were complete response, partial response or progressive disease.

This sequence was found in a human donor with classical Hodgkin lymphoma. This material consisted of peripheral blood mononuclear cells (PBMCs), taken before the fourth cycle of nivolumab. The chain has TRBV5-1 and TRBJ1-1, with D perhaps matching TRBD1 (6 bases). CDR3 nucleotides: TGCGCCAGCAGCTTGGTCGGGGGCAACACTGAAGCTTTCTTT. This sequence encodes CASSLVGGNTEAFF.